What follows are 3 T cell receptor beta chains derived from one specimen sequenced in a study of control samples from healthy donors and cancer patients. Assay used: immunoSEQ multiplex PCR; TCRdb lists only in-frame clones, some missing. Of approximately 150,000 clones in the sample, around 88% were seen once. The source material was blood. Source of these receptors: a man between 18 and 35 years old in good health.

This chain joins TRBV6-4 and TRBJ2-3, with TRBD2 matching 13 bases. The CDR3 is 14 residues long. CDR1 and CDR2 (germline): MRHNA, SNTAGT. The V gene end was trimmed by 4 bases and the J gene end by 5 bases; junction bases not matched to a gene: 0. The CDR3: CASSGLAGGDTQYF. Written as DNA, the CDR3 is TGTGCCAGCAGTGGACTAGCGGGGGGAGATACGCAGTATTTT.

This chain connects TRBV7-9 to TRBJ1-2; 9 bases line up with TRBD1. This CDR3 is built from 15 residues. Germline V gives CDR1 SEHNR, CDR2 FQNEAQ (reference sequence). The V and J ends lost 6 bases and 7 bases, in that order; junction bases with no gene match: 12. The DNA of the CDR3 is TGTGCCAGCAGGCCCTCCGGGACAGGGAGACGTGGCTACACCTTC. Protein: CASRPSGTGRRGYTF.

V usage is TRBV18 and J usage is TRBJ2-7; TRBD2 agrees at 10 bases. Germline CDR1 and CDR2: KGHSH and LQKENI. Unmatched junction bases numbered 10, after V lost 2 bases and J lost 3 bases. The CDR3 extends over 17 amino acids. For the CDR3, the DNA is TGTGCCAGCTCACCAATCATTCCAGCGGGGGGGATCTACGAGCAGTACTTC. Its protein product is CASSPIIPAGGIYEQYF. Full variable domain (outside the CDR3, taken from reference TRBV18 and TRBJ2-7): NAGVMQNPRHLVRRRGQEARLRCSPMKGHSHVYWYRQLPEEGLKFMVYLQKENIIDESGMPKERFSAEFPKEGPSILRIQQVVRGDSAAYFCASSPIIPAGGIYEQYFGPGTRLTVT.